The 22 T cell receptor beta chains below all came from one sample that was sequenced in a study of blood T cell repertoires in COVID-19. Repertoires were generated with immunoSEQ multiplex PCR, while TCRdb's copy carries only in-frame clones and drops some. The sample contains about 270,000 clones, under 90% of which appear only once. Sequenced: peripheral blood. The receptors here all came from a woman in her late teens or twenties with acute or convalescent COVID-19.

The count of this clone is one. The gene calls are TRBV6-6 and TRBJ1-6; TRBD1 aligns across 7 bases. This CDR3 is built from 18 residues. From germline, CDR1 is MNHNY and CDR2 SVGAGI (reference sequence). The ends lost 5 bases at V and 0 bases at J; junction bases unmatched: 10. CDR3 residues: CASSQWTGKSSYNSPLHF. As DNA, the CDR3 is TGTGCCAGCAGTCAATGGACAGGTAAGAGCTCCTATAATTCACCCCTCCACTTT.

The chain links TRBV19 to TRBJ1-5; D not certain. V was clipped by 5 bases and J by 7 bases, with 12 bases between them. CDR3 length: 13 residues. Germline CDR1 reads LNHDA; CDR2 reads SQIVND (reference sequence). The CDR3 DNA is TGTGCCAGTAGTTTCACTAGAAACCAGCCCCAGCATTTT. Translated: CASSFTRNQPQHF.

This clone was observed a few times. This rearrangement joins TRBV19 to TRBJ1-5; the match to TRBD1 covers 9 bases. Trimming removed 6 bases from V and 7 bases from J; junction bases left unmatched: 16. The CDR3 has 17 residues. CDR1 and CDR2 from the germline V gene are LNHDA and SQIVND (reference sequence). CDR3 coding DNA: TGTGCCAGTAGGGGGCTTACAGGGGGCGTATTTGGACAGCCCCAGCATTTT. Encoded protein: CASRGLTGGVFGQPQHF.

V and J are TRBV7-2 and TRBJ2-5; D not resolved. V was cut by 0 bases and J by 5 bases, with 4 bases left in between. The length of the CDR3 is 12 residues. Germline-derived CDR1 and CDR2 are SGHTA and FQGNSA. CDR3 nucleotide sequence: TGTGCCAGCAGCTTAGCGGGCGAGACCCAGTACTTC. Translating it yields CASSLAGETQYF.

The gene calls are TRBV4-3 and TRBJ1-1, with 8 bases identical to TRBD1. This CDR3 has 13 amino acids. Trimming took 0 bases from V and 8 from J; bases not matched to a gene: 2. Germline V gives CDR1 LGHNA, CDR2 YSLEER. CDR3 sequence reads: CASSQERTGEAFF. In nucleotides, the CDR3 is TGCGCCAGCAGCCAAGAACGGACAGGGGAAGCTTTCTTT.

The chain has TRBV13 and TRBJ1-1; no firm D call. The germline V gene encodes CDR1 PRHDT and CDR2 FYEKMQ (reference sequence). This CDR3 is built from 14 residues. V was shortened by 2 bases and J by 2 bases, with 9 bases between the two germline ends. The CDR3 reads CASSLSPLNTEAFF. The CDR3 region has the DNA TGTGCCAGCAGCTTATCGCCCCTAAACACTGAAGCTTTCTTT.

The rearrangement joins TRBV6-2 or TRBV6-3 to TRBJ2-5, with TRBD2 matching over 8 bases. The germline CDR1 and CDR2 sequences are MNHEY and SVGEGT. The CDR3 extends over 16 amino acids. V shed 1 base, J shed 6 bases, and the junction held 10 bases outside the gene matches. CDR3 residues: CASSYYPAGEGKTQYF. In DNA form, the CDR3 reads TGTGCCAGCAGTTACTATCCAGCGGGAGAGGGGAAGACCCAGTACTTC.

The chain carries TRBV27 and TRBJ1-1, with D possibly matching TRBD1 (6 bases). CDR3 length equals 18 residues. The germline CDR1 and CDR2 sequences are MNHEY and SMNVEV (reference sequence). The V end was cut by 2 bases, the J end by 5 bases, with 24 bases between. CDR3: CASSLASLVTGDKTEAFF. The CDR3 DNA is TGTGCCAGCAGTTTAGCCTCACTCGTAACCGGGGACAAAACTGAAGCTTTCTTT.

The V gene is TRBV19, the J gene TRBJ1-2; 7 bases fit TRBD1. From germline, CDR1 is LNHDA and CDR2 SQIVND (reference sequence). There are 14 residues in the CDR3. Losses at the gene ends were 1 base for V and 7 bases for J; bases not matched to a gene: 6. The DNA of the CDR3 is TGTGCCAGTAGTATAGTCACAGGGGCTAGTGGCTACACCTTC. Translated: CASSIVTGASGYTF. Based on the CDR3 plus reference TRBV19 and TRBJ1-2, the full variable domain is DGGITQSPKYLFRKEGQNVTLSCEQNLNHDAMYWYRQDPGQGLRLIYYSQIVNDFQKGDIAEGYSVSREKKESFPLTVTSAQKNPTAFYLCASSIVTGASGYTFGSGTRLTVV.

This rearrangement joins TRBV30 to TRBJ2-1; D might be TRBD2 (6 bases). There are 14 residues in the CDR3. The V gene's germline CDR1 is GTSNPN and CDR2 SVGIG (reference sequence). V was pared by 8 bases and J by 4 bases, with 18 bases between. DNA of the CDR3: TGTGCCCCCACCGGGACTGTGGATTACAATGAGCAGTTCTTC. It encodes CAPTGTVDYNEQFF.

This clone has more than one count but fewer than ten. In DNA, the CDR3 is TGTGCCAGCAGGCCCCCGGGAAGTCCGGAAGCTTTCTTT. Encoded protein: CASRPPGSPEAFF. The chain employs TRBV28 and TRBJ1-1; D remains unclear. The V end lost 6 bases, the J end lost 8 bases, and 16 bases lay between the germline ends. The length of the CDR3 is 13 residues. CDR1 is MDHEN, CDR2 SYDVKM, per germline.

The chain combines TRBV24-1 with TRBJ1-5, with a tentative D call TRBD1 (5 bases). The CDR3 length is 14 residues. V was shortened by 4 bases and J by 2 bases, with 8 bases between the two germline ends. CDR1 and CDR2 (germline): KGHDR, SFDVKD. CDR3 in DNA: TGTGCCACCAGTGAGGGACTCCGCAATCAGCCCCAGCATTTT. This translates into CATSEGLRNQPQHF.

The CDR3 region has the DNA TGTGCCAGCAGCTTAAGGGCGGGAGGAGGCTTGGTTACGCAGTATTTT. Translating gives CASSLRAGGGLVTQYF. V and J are TRBV7-3 and TRBJ2-3, with 8 bases that match TRBD2. The CDR3 is made up of 16 amino acids. CDR1 is SGHTA and CDR2 is FQGTGA in the germline V gene. The ends lost 1 base at V and 8 bases at J; junction bases unmatched: 11.

The rearrangement uses TRBV5-1 and TRBJ2-7; 7 nucleotides align to TRBD1. Per the germline V gene, CDR1 is SGHRS and CDR2 is YFSETQ. The V gene end was trimmed by 3 bases and the J gene end by 0 bases; junction bases not matched to a gene: 3. CDR3 size: 14 residues. The CDR3 DNA follows: TGCGCCAGCAGCTCGGGACAGAGCTCCTACGAGCAGTACTTC. It yields the protein CASSSGQSSYEQYF. Supplemented by reference TRBV5-1 and TRBJ2-7, the full variable domain reads KAGVTQTPRYLIKTRGQQVTLSCSPISGHRSVSWYQQTPGQGLQFLFEYFSETQRNKGNFPGRFSGRQFSNSRSEMNVSTLELGDSALYLCASSSGQSSYEQYFGPGTRLTVT.

J is TRBJ1-4 and V is TRBV5-1, with 7 bases identical to TRBD1. V gave up 5 bases and J gave up 0 bases; unmatched junction bases: 4. Germline V CDR1 and CDR2: SGHRS, YFSETQ. The CDR3 covers 15 residues. This chain's CDR3 is CASRDTGATNEKLFF. CDR3 in DNA: TGCGCCAGCAGGGACACAGGGGCAACTAATGAAAAACTGTTTTTT.

This clone was detected only once. The rearrangement links TRBV5-6 to TRBJ2-3; D is ambiguous. Germline V CDR1 and CDR2: SGHDT, YYEEEE. The V gene lost 0 bases and the J gene lost 4 bases, with 9 bases spanning the gap. The CDR3 consists of 14 residues. CDR3 sequence: CASSLAAAPDTQYF. As DNA, the CDR3 is TGTGCCAGCAGCTTGGCCGCGGCCCCAGATACGCAGTATTTT.

This rearrangement joins TRBV19 to TRBJ2-4; no reliable D call. The V gene's germline CDR1 is LNHDA and CDR2 SQIVND (reference sequence). This CDR3 comprises 16 residues. Between the trimmed V and J ends, which lost 2 bases and 1 base, there was a span of 12 bases. DNA for the CDR3: TGTGCCAGTAGTATATCGCCCTTGCGGGCCAAAAACATTCAGTACTTC. This codes for CASSISPLRAKNIQYF.

The V and J genes are TRBV6-4 and TRBJ1-1; D is ambiguous. Germline CDR1 MRHNA, CDR2 SNTAGT. V was pared by 6 bases and J by 3 bases, with 14 bases between. The CDR3 contains 14 residues. The CDR3 reads CASSPLSCDTEAFF. CDR3 DNA sequence: TGTGCCAGCAGCCCCCTTAGTTGTGACACTGAAGCTTTCTTT.

This clone has a single count. The CDR3 is CASSVAPDKVNTEAFF. In DNA form, the CDR3 reads TGTGCCAGCAGCGTAGCTCCCGACAAGGTGAACACTGAAGCTTTCTTT. This chain joins TRBV9 and TRBJ1-1; D ambiguous. This CDR3 contains 16 residues. V lost 0 bases and J lost 0, with 12 bases in between. Germline-derived CDR1 and CDR2 are SGDLS and YYNGEE.

This rearrangement joins TRBV30 to TRBJ2-1; 7 bases align to TRBD2. Germline V lookup: CDR1 GTSNPN, CDR2 SVGIG (reference sequence). V lost 0 bases, J lost 9 bases, and 11 bases stayed unmatched. The CDR3 loop spans 15 amino acids. This CDR3 reads CAWSVGLGWGGEQFF. The CDR3 DNA reads as TGTGCCTGGAGTGTAGGCCTAGGGTGGGGGGGTGAGCAGTTCTTC.

This sequence joins TRBV7-9 and TRBJ2-3; D unclear. Trimming shortened V by 5 bases and J by 2 bases, and 17 bases separated the two germline ends. The germline V gene encodes CDR1 SEHNR and CDR2 FQNEAQ (reference sequence). The CDR3 extends over 16 amino acids. This chain's CDR3 is CASSVTTPAPTDTQYF. CDR3 in DNA: TGTGCCAGCAGCGTTACGACACCGGCCCCCACAGATACGCAGTATTTT.

V and J are TRBV21-1 and TRBJ1-1; TRBD1 was called by the table and not checked on the DNA. TRBV21-1 counts as a pseudogene. The CDR3 extends over 15 amino acids. The CDR3 spells CASSKEETGATEAFF. As DNA, the CDR3 is TGTGCCAGCAGCAAAGAAGAGACAGGGGCCACTGAAGCTTTCTTT.